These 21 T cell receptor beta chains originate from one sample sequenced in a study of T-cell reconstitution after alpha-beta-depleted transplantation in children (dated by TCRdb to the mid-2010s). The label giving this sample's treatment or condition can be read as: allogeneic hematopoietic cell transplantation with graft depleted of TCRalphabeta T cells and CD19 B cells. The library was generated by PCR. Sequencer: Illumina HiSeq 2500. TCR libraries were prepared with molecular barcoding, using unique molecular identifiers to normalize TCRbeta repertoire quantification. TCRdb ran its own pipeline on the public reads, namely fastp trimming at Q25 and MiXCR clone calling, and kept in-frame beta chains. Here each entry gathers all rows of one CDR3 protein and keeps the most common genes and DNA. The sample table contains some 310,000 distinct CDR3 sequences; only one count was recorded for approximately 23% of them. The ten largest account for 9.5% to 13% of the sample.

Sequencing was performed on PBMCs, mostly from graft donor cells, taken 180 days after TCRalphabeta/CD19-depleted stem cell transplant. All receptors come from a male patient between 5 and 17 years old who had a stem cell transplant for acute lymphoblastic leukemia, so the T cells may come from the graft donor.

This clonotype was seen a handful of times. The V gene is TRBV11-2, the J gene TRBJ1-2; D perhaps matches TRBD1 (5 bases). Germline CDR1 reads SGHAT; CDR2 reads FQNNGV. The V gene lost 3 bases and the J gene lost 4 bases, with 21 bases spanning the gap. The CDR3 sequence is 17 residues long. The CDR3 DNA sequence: TGTGCCAGCAGCTTGCAAGTTGGGCGGACACCCATCTATGGCTACACCTTC. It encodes CASSLQVGRTPIYGYTF. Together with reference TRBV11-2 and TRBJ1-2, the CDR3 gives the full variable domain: EAGVAQSPRYKIIEKRQSVAFWCNPISGHATLYWYQQILGQGPKLLIQFQNNGVVDDSQLPKDRFSAERLKGVDSTLKIQPAKLEDSAVYLCASSLQVGRTPIYGYTFGSGTRLTVV.

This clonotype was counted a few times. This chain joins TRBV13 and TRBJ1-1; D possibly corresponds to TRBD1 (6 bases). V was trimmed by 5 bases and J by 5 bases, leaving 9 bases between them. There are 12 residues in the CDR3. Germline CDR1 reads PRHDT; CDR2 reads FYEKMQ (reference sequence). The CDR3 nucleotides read TGTGCCAGCAGCCACAGGGTTACTGAAGCTTTCTTT. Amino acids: CASSHRVTEAFF.

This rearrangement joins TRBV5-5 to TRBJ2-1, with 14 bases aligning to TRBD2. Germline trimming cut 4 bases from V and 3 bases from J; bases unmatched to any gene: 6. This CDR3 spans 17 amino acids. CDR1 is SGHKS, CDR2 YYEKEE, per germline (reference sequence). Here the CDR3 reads CASSAGTSGSFYNEQFF. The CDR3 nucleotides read TGTGCCAGCAGCGCCGGGACTAGCGGGAGTTTCTACAATGAGCAGTTCTTC.

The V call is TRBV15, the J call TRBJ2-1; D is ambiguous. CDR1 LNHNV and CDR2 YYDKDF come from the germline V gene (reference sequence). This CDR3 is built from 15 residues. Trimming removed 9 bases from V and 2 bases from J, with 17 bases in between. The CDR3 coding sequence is TGTGCCACTACCTATCGAATAGAAACCTACAATGAGCAGTTCTTC. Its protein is CATTYRIETYNEQFF.

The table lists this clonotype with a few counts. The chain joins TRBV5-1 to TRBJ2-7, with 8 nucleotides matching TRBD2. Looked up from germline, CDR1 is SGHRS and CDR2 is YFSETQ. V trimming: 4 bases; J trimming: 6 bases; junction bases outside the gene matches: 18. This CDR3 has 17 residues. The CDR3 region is CASSGGRGGGLLSEQYF. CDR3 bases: TGCGCCAGCAGCGGGGGCCGGGGGGGAGGTCTCTTATCCGAGCAGTACTTC.

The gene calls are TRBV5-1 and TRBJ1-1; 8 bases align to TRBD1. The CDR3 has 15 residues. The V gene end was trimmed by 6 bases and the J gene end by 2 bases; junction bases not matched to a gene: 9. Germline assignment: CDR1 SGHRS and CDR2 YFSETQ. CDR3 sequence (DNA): TGCGCCAGCAAGTGGGGACAGGACAGAAACACTGAAGCTTTCTTT. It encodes CASKWGQDRNTEAFF. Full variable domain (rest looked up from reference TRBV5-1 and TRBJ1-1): KAGVTQTPRYLIKTRGQQVTLSCSPISGHRSVSWYQQTPGQGLQFLFEYFSETQRNKGNFPGRFSGRQFSNSRSEMNVSTLELGDSALYLCASKWGQDRNTEAFFGQGTRLTVV.

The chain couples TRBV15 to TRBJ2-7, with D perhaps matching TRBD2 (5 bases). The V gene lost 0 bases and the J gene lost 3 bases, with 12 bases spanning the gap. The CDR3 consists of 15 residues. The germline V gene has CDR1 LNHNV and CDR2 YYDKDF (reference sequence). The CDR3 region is CATSREGSLDYEQYF. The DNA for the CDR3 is TGTGCCACCAGCAGAGAGGGGAGCTTAGACTACGAGCAGTACTTC. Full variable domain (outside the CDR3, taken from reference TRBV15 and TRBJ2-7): DAMVIQNPRYQVTQFGKPVTLSCSQTLNHNVMYWYQQKSSQAPKLLFHYYDKDFNNEADTPDNFQSRRPNTSFCFLDIRSPGLGDTAMYLCATSREGSLDYEQYFGPGTRLTVT.

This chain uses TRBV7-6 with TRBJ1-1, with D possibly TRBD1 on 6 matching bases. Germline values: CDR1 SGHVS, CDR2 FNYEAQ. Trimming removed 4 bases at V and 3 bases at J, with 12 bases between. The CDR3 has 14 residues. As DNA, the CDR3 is TGTGCCAGCAGCTCGTGGGAGGGGGACACTGAAGCTTTCTTT. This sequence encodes CASSSWEGDTEAFF.

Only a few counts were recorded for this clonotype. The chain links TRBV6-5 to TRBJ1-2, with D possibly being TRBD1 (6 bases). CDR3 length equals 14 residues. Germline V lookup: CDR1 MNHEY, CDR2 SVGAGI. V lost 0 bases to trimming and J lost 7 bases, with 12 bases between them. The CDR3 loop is CASSYSAGAFGYTF. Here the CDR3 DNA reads TGTGCCAGCAGTTACTCGGCAGGGGCATTTGGCTACACCTTC.

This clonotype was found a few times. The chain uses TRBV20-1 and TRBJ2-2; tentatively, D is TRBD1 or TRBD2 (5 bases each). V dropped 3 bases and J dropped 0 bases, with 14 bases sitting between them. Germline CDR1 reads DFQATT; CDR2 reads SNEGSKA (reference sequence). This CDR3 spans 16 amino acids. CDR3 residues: CSARRPGASNTGELFF. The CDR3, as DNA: TGCAGTGCTAGGCGCCCCGGGGCCTCGAACACCGGGGAGCTGTTTTTT.

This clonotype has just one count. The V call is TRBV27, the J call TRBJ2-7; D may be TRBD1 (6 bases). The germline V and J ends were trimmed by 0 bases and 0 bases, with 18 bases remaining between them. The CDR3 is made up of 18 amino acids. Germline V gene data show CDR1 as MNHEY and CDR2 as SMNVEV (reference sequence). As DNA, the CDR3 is TGTGCCAGCAGTTTATCGATCCTCAGGGGCCGCGGCTCCTACGAGCAGTACTTC. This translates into CASSLSILRGRGSYEQYF.

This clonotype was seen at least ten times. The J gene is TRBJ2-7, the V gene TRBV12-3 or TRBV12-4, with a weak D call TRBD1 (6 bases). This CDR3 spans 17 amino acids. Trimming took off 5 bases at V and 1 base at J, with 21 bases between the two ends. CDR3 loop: CASSHRDSGVRSYEQYF. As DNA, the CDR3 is TGTGCCAGCAGTCACAGGGATAGTGGCGTTCGATCCTACGAGCAGTACTTC.

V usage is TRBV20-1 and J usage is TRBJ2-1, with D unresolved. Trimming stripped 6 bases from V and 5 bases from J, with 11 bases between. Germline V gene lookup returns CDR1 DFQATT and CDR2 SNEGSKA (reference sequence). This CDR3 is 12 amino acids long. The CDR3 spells CSASRSNNEQFF. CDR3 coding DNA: TGCAGTGCCTCGCGATCTAACAATGAGCAGTTCTTC.

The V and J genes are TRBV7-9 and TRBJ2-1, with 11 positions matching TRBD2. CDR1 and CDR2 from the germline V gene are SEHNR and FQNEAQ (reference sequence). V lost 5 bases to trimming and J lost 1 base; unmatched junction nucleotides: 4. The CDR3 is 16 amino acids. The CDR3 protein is CASSETSGESYNEQFF. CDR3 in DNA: TGTGCCAGCAGCGAGACTAGCGGGGAATCCTACAATGAGCAGTTCTTC.

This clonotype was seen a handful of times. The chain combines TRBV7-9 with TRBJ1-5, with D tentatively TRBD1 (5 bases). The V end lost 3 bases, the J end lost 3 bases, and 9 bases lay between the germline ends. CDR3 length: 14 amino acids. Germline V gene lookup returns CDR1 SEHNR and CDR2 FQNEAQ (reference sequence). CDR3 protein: CASSFGTPNQPQHF. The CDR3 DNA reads TGTGCCAGCAGCTTCGGGACTCCCAATCAGCCCCAGCATTTT. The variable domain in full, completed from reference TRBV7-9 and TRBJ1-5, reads DTGVSQNPRHKITKRGQNVTFRCDPISEHNRLYWYRQTLGQGPEFLTYFQNEAQLEKSRLLSDRFSAERPKGSFSTLEIQRTEQGDSAMYLCASSFGTPNQPQHFGDGTRLSIL.

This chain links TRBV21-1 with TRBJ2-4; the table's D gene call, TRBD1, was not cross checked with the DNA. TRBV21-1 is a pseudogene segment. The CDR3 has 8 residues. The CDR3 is CASGTRIF. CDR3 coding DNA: TGTGCCAGCGGGACCCGAATCTTC.

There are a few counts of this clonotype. The CDR3 loop is CASSFPPDRGNSPLHF. The CDR3 region has the DNA TGTGCCAGCAGCTTCCCCCCGGACAGGGGTAATTCACCCCTCCACTTT. This chain links TRBV7-9 with TRBJ1-6; 9 bases line up with TRBD1. CDR1 and CDR2 from the germline V gene are SEHNR and FQNEAQ (reference sequence). CDR3 length: 16 residues. Trimming took 3 bases from V and 6 from J; bases not matched to a gene: 6.

This chain's CDR3 is CASSQVLGVYEQYF. The CDR3 nucleotides are TGTGCCAGCAGCCAAGTTCTGGGGGTCTACGAGCAGTACTTC. The chain has TRBV14 and TRBJ2-7, with D perhaps being TRBD1 or TRBD2 (5 bases each). The germline CDR1 and CDR2 sequences are SGHDN and FVKESK. The CDR3 covers 14 residues. Between the trimmed V and J ends, which lost 1 base and 3 bases, there was a span of 10 bases.

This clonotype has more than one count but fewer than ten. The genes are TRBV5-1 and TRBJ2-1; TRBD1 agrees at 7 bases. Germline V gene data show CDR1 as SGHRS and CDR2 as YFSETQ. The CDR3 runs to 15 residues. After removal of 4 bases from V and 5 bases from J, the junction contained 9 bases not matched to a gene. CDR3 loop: CASSIRQGTNNEQFF. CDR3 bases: TGCGCCAGCAGCATCAGACAGGGTACGAACAATGAGCAGTTCTTC.

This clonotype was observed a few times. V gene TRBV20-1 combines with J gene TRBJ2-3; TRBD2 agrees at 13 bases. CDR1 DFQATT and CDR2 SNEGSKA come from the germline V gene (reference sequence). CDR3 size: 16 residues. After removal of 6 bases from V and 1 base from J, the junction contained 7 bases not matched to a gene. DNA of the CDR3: TGCAGTGCGGACCGACTAGCGGGAGGACGCACAGATACGCAGTATTTT. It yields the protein CSADRLAGGRTDTQYF.

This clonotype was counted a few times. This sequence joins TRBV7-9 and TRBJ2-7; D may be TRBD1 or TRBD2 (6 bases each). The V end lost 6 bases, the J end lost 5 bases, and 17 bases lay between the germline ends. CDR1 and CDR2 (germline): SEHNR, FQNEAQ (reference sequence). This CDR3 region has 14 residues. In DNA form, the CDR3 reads TGTGCCAGCAGGCACACCGGGGGCCCCCACGAGCAGTACTTC. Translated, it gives CASRHTGGPHEQYF. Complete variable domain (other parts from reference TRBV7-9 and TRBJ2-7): DTGVSQNPRHKITKRGQNVTFRCDPISEHNRLYWYRQTLGQGPEFLTYFQNEAQLEKSRLLSDRFSAERPKGSFSTLEIQRTEQGDSAMYLCASRHTGGPHEQYFGPGTRLTVT.